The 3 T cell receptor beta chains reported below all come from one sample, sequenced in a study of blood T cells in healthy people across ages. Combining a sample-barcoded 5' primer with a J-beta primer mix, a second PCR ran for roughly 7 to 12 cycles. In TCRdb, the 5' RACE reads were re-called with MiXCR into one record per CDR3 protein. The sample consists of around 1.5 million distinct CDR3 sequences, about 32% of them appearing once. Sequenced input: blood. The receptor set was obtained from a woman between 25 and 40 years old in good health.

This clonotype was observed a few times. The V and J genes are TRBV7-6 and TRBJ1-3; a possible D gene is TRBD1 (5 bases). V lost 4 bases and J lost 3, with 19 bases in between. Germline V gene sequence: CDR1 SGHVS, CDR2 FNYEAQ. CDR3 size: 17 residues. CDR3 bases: TGTGCCAGCAGCTCCTCGGTTCGAGGGGCCGATGGAAACACCATATATTTT. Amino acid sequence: CASSSSVRGADGNTIYF.

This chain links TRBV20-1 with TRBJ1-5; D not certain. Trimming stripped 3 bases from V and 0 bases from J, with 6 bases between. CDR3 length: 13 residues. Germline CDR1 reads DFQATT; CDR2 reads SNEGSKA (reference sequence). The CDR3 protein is CSARSTSNQPQHF. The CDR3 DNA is TGCAGTGCTAGGTCAACTAGCAATCAGCCCCAGCATTTT.

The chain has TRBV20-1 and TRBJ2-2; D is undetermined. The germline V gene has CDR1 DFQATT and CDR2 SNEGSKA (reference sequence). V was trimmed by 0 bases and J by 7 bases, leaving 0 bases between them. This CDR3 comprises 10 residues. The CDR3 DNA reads TGCAGTGCTAGAGACGGGGAGCTGTTTTTT. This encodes CSARDGELFF.